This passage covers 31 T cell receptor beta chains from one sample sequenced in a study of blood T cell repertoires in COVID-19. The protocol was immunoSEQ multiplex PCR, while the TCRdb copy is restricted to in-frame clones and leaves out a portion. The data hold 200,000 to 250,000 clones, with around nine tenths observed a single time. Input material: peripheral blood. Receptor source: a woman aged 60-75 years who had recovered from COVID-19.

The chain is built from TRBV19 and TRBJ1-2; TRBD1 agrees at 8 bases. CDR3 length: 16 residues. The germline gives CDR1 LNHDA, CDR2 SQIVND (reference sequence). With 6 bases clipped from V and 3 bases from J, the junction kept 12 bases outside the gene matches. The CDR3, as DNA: TGTGCCAGTAGGACTCAGGGGGCGGTTGCGGACTATGGCTACACCTTC. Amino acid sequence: CASRTQGAVADYGYTF.

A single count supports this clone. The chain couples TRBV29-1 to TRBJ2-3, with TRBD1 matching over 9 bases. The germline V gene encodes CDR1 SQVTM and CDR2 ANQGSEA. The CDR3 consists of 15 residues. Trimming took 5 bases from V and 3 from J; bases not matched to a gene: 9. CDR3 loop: CSVTRRDRATDTQYF. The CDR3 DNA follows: TGCAGCGTTACCCGCCGGGACAGGGCAACAGATACGCAGTATTTT.

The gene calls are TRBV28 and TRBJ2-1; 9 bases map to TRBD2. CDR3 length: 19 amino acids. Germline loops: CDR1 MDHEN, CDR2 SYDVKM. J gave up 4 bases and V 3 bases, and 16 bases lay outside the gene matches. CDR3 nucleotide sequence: TGTGCCAGCAGTTTTGGGGTCATTGGACTAGCGCAATCTTACAATGAGCAGTTCTTC. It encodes CASSFGVIGLAQSYNEQFF.

CDR3 protein: CASSGPRTSGGADTQYF. The DNA of the CDR3 is TGTGCCAGCAGTGGCCCCCGGACTAGCGGGGGGGCAGATACGCAGTATTTT. This chain joins TRBV6-1 and TRBJ2-3; 15 bases map to TRBD2. After removal of 4 bases from V and 4 bases from J, the junction contained 6 bases not matched to a gene. Germline loops: CDR1 MNHNS, CDR2 SASEGT. The CDR3 has 17 amino acids.

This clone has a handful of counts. CDR3 nucleotides: TGTGCCAGCAGCTCGGACAGAGATAATTCACCCCTCCACTTT. Its protein product is CASSSDRDNSPLHF. The chain recombines TRBV5-5 with TRBJ1-6, with a possible D match to TRBD1 (6 bases). V was trimmed by 3 bases and J by 5 bases, leaving 9 bases between them. This CDR3 spans 14 amino acids. Germline V lookup: CDR1 SGHKS, CDR2 YYEKEE (reference sequence).

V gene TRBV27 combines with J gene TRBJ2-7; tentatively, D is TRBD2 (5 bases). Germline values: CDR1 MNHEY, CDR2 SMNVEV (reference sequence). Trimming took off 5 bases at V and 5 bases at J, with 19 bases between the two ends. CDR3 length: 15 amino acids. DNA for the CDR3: TGTGCCAGCAGTCCCCCAGGACTTTTAGGCAACGAGCAGTACTTC. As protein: CASSPPGLLGNEQYF.

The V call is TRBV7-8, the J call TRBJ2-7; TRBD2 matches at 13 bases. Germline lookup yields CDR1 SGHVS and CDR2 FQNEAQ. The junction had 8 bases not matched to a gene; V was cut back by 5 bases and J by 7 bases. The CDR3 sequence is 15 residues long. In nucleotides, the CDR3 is TGTGCCAGCAGCCCCAGACTAGCGGGGGGTTATGAGCAGTACTTC. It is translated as CASSPRLAGGYEQYF.

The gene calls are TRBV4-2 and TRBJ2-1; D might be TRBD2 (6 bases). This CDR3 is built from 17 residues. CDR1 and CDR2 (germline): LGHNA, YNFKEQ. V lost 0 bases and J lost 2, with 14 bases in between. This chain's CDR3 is CASSQDPRGKTYNEQFF. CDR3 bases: TGTGCCAGCAGCCAAGATCCCCGGGGGAAGACCTACAATGAGCAGTTCTTC.

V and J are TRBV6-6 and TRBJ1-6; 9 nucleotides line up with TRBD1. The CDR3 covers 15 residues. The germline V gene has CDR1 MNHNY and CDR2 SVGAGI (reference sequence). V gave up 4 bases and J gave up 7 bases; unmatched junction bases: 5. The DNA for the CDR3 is TGTGCCAGCAGTTTACAGGGGGCCGGCAATTCACCCCTCCACTTT. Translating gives CASSLQGAGNSPLHF.

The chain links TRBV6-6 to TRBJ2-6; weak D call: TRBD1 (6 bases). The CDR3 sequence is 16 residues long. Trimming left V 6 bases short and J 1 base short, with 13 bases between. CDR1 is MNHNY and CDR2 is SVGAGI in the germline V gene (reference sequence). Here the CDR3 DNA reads TGTGCCAGCAGATCGACACAGGGATCTGGGGCCAACGTCCTGACTTTC. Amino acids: CASRSTQGSGANVLTF.

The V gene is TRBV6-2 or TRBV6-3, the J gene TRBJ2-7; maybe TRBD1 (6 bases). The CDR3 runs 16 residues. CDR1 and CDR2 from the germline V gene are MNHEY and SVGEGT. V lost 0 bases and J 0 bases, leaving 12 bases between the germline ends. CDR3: CASSYSRGSPSYEQYF. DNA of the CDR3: TGTGCCAGCAGTTACTCAAGGGGGTCCCCCTCCTACGAGCAGTACTTC.

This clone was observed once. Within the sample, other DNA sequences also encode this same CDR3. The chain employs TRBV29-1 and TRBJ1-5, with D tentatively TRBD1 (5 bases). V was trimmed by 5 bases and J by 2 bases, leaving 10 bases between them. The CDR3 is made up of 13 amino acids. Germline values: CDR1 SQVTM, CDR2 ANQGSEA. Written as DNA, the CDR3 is TGCAGCGTTACAGGAGGGGGCAATCAGCCCCAGCATTTT. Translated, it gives CSVTGGGNQPQHF.

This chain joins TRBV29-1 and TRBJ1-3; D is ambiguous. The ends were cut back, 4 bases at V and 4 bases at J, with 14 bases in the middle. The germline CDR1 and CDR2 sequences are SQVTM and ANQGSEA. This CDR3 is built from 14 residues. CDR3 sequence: CSVGEVNSGNTIYF. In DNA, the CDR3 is TGCAGCGTTGGAGAGGTCAATAGCGGAAACACCATATATTTT.

This chain's CDR3 is CASSSTGLETQYF. The DNA for the CDR3 is TGTGCCAGCAGTTCTACAGGGCTGGAGACCCAGTACTTC. This chain uses TRBV27 with TRBJ2-5, with D tentatively TRBD1 (6 bases). The V and J ends lost 4 bases and 5 bases respectively, with 11 bases between them. The CDR3 has 13 residues. Germline loops: CDR1 MNHEY, CDR2 SMNVEV (reference sequence).

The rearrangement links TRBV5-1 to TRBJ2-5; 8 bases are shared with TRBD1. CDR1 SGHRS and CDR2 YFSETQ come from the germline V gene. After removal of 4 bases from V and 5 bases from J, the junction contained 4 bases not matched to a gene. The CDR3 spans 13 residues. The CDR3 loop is CASSQGARETQYF. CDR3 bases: TGCGCCAGCAGCCAGGGGGCCCGTGAGACCCAGTACTTC.

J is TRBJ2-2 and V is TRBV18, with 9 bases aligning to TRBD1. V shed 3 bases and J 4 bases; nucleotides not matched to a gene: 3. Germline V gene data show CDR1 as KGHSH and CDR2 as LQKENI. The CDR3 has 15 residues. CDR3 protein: CASSPRQGGTGELFF. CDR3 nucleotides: TGTGCCAGCTCACCCAGACAGGGGGGCACCGGGGAGCTGTTTTTT.

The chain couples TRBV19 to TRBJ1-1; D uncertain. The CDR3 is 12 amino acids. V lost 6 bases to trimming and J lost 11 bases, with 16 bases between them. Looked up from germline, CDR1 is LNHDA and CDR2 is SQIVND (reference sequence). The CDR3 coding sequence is TGTGCCAGTAGCCCACGTGATAACGGGGCTTTCTTT. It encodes CASSPRDNGAFF.

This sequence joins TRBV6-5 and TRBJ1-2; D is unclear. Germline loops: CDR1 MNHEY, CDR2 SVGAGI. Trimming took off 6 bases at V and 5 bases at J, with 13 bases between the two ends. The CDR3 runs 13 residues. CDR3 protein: CASRKGSGYGYTF. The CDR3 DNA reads TGTGCCAGCAGAAAGGGAAGCGGATATGGCTACACCTTC.

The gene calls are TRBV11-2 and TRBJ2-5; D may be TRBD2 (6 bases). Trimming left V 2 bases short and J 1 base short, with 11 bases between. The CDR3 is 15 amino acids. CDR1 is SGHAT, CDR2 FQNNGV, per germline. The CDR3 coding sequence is TGTGCCAGCAGCTTAATAGGCGGGGCCCAAGAGACCCAGTACTTC. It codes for CASSLIGGAQETQYF.

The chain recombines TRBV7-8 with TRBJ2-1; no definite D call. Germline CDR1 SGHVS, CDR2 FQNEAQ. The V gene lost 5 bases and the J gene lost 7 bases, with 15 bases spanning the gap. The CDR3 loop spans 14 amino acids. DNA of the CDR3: TGTGCCAGCAGCCCTGGTGTTACAGTTAATGAGCAGTTCTTC. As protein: CASSPGVTVNEQFF.

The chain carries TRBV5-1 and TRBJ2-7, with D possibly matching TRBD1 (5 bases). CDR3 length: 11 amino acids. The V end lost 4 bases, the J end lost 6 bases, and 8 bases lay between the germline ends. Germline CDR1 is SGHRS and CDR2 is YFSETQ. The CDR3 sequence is CASSVQGEQYF. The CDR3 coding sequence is TGCGCCAGCAGCGTCCAGGGCGAGCAGTACTTC.

CDR3 loop: CASSPGGSVNEKLFF. In nucleotides, the CDR3 is TGCGCCAGCAGTCCCGGCGGTTCGGTTAATGAAAAACTGTTTTTT. V and J are TRBV5-1 and TRBJ1-4; no reliable D call. Germline CDR1 and CDR2: SGHRS and YFSETQ. V was cut by 5 bases and J by 4 bases, with 15 bases left in between. The CDR3 runs 15 residues.

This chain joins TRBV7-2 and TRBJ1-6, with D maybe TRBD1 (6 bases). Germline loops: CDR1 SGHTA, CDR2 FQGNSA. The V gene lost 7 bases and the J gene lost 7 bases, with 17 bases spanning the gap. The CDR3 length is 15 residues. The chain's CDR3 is CASTPGGPGNSPLHF. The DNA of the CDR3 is TGTGCCAGCACCCCTGGGGGCCCCGGGAATTCACCCCTCCACTTT.

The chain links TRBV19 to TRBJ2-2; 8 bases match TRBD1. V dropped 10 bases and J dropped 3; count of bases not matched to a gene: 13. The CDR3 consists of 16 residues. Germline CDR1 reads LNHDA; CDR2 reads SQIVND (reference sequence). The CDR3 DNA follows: TGTGCCACAAGACAGGGGAGGATCGCGGACACCGGGGAGCTGTTTTTT. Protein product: CATRQGRIADTGELFF.

The CDR3 nucleotides are TGTGCCAGTAGTATCGAGGGAGGGACTGGAAACACCATATATTTT. Amino acid sequence: CASSIEGGTGNTIYF. The chain links TRBV19 to TRBJ1-3; D unresolved. The CDR3 sequence is 15 residues long. Germline CDR1 is LNHDA and CDR2 is SQIVND (reference sequence). V lost 3 bases and J lost 2, with 11 bases in between.

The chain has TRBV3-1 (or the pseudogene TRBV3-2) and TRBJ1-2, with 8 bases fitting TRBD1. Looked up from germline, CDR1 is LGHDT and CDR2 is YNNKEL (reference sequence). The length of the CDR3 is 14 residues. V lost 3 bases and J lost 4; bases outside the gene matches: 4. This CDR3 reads CASSHLDRVYGYTF. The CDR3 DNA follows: TGTGCCAGCAGCCACCTGGACAGGGTCTATGGCTACACCTTC.

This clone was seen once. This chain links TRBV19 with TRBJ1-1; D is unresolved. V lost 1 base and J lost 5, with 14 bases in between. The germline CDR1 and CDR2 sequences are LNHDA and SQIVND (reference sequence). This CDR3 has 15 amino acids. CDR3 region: CASSIAGSLGTEAFF. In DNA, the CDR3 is TGTGCCAGTAGTATAGCGGGGTCTCTGGGGACTGAAGCTTTCTTT.

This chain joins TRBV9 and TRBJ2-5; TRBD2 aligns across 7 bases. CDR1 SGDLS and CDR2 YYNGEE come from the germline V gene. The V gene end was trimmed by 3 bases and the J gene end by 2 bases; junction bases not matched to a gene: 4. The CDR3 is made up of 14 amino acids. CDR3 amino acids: CASSAYGGQETQYF. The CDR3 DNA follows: TGTGCCAGCAGCGCGTACGGGGGGCAAGAGACCCAGTACTTC. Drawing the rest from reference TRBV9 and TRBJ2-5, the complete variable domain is DSGVTQTPKHLITATGQRVTLRCSPRSGDLSVYWYQQSLDQGLQFLIQYYNGEERAKGNILERFSAQQFPDLHSELNLSSLELGDSALYFCASSAYGGQETQYFGPGTRLLVL.

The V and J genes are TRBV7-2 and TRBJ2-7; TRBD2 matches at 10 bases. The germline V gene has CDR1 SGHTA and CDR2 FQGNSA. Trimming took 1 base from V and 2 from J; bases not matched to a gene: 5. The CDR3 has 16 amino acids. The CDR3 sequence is CASSLVGLAFTYEQYF. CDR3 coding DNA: TGTGCCAGCAGCTTAGTGGGACTAGCGTTTACCTACGAGCAGTACTTC. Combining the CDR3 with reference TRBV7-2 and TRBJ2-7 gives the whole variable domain GAGVSQSPSNKVTEKGKDVELRCDPISGHTALYWYRQSLGQGLEFLIYFQGNSAPDKSGLPSDRFSAERTGGSVSTLTIQRTQQEDSAVYLCASSLVGLAFTYEQYFGPGTRLTVT.

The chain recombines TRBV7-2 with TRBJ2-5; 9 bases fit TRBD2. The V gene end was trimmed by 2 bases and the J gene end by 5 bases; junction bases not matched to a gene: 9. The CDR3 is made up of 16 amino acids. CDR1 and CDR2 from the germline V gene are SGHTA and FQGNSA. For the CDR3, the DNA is TGTGCCAGCAGCTTATTAGTCGCGGGGGGGCCTGAGACCCAGTACTTC. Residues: CASSLLVAGGPETQYF.

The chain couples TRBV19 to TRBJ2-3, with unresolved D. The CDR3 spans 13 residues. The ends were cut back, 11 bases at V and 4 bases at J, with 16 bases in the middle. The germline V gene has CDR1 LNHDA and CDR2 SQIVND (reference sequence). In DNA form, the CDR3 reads TGTGCCGGTGCAGTTTGCACAGCAGATACGCAGTATTTT. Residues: CAGAVCTADTQYF.